These 12 T cell receptor beta chains were all obtained from the same sample, sequenced in a study of cytomegalovirus exposure and HLA in healthy donors (TCRdb year 2017). The library came from the immunoSEQ multiplex PCR assay. For the multiplex PCR, a mixture combining 60 forward primers for TCR Vbeta segments and 13 reverse primers for TCR Jbeta segments was used. TCRdb's version of the immuneACCESS table is confined to in-frame rearrangements and falls short of the full clone set. An unresolved V gene accounts for under half of the shortfall where checked; the remainder is of unknown origin. This sample comprises 150,000 to 200,000 clones, around 80% of them detected only once. The ten largest clones take up about 1% of the sample. The material sequenced was PBMCs. The source is a woman in her thirties or forties in good health and CMV-seronegative.

The rearrangement links TRBV27 to TRBJ2-7; TRBD1 agrees at 10 bases. J gave up 5 bases and V 6 bases, and 10 bases lay outside the gene matches. The CDR3 runs to 15 residues. Per the germline V gene, CDR1 is MNHEY and CDR2 is SMNVEV (reference sequence). CDR3 DNA sequence: TGTGCCAGCAGCGACCGGGACAGGGGTATCCACGAGCAGTACTTC. It is translated as CASSDRDRGIHEQYF.

As DNA, the CDR3 is TGTGCCAGCAGCTTAGACAGAGGCCCCGGGGGCTACACCTTC. It encodes CASSLDRGPGGYTF. The chain combines TRBV11-2 with TRBJ1-2, with D unclear. The CDR3 covers 14 residues. CDR1 and CDR2 from the germline V gene are SGHAT and FQNNGV. V lost 0 bases, J lost 8 bases, and 13 bases lay in between.

The gene calls are TRBV7-8 and TRBJ1-4; D is undetermined. The CDR3 is made up of 14 amino acids. Trimming left V 0 bases short and J 6 bases short, with 8 bases between. In germline, CDR1 is SGHVS, CDR2 FQNEAQ. DNA for the CDR3: TGTGCCAGCAGCTTAGCGGGAGTGGATGAAAAACTGTTTTTT. This translates into CASSLAGVDEKLFF. The complete variable domain, with remaining parts taken from reference TRBV7-8 and TRBJ1-4, reads GAGVSQSPRYKVAKRGQDVALRCDPISGHVSLFWYQQALGQGPEFLTYFQNEAQLDKSGLPSDRFFAERPEGSVSTLKIQRTQQEDSAVYLCASSLAGVDEKLFFGSGTQLSVL.

The chain couples TRBV27 to TRBJ1-1; 9 bases align to TRBD1. CDR3 size: 13 residues. V shed 6 bases, J shed 6 bases, and the junction held 5 bases outside the gene matches. In germline, CDR1 is MNHEY, CDR2 SMNVEV (reference sequence). The CDR3 nucleotides are TGTGCCAGCAGGGGACAGGGTAGGGCTGAAGCTTTCTTT. Translating it yields CASRGQGRAEAFF.

This chain uses TRBV29-1 with TRBJ2-5; 9 nucleotides agree with TRBD1. CDR3 length: 14 amino acids. Germline V gene sequence: CDR1 SQVTM, CDR2 ANQGSEA. Unmatched junction bases numbered 6, after V lost 2 bases and J lost 5 bases. The CDR3 DNA sequence: TGCAGCGTTGAATGGGCGACAGGGGGGGAGACCCAGTACTTC. This sequence encodes CSVEWATGGETQYF.

The chain couples TRBV6-5 to TRBJ2-2; D is possibly TRBD1 (5 bases). V was clipped by 2 bases and J by 1 base, with 8 bases between them. This CDR3 is 15 amino acids long. CDR1 and CDR2 from the germline V gene are MNHEY and SVGAGI. Here the CDR3 DNA reads TGTGCCAGCAGTTACGGGCAGGGGAACACCGGGGAGCTGTTTTTT. Its translation: CASSYGQGNTGELFF.

This rearrangement joins TRBV14 to TRBJ1-1; 8 nucleotides agree with TRBD1. CDR3 length equals 14 residues. CDR1 is SGHDN and CDR2 is FVKESK in the germline V gene. The trim removed 1 base at V and 6 bases at J, leaving 4 bases unmatched. The CDR3 reads CASSQGTGRAEAFF. CDR3 DNA: TGTGCCAGCAGCCAAGGGACAGGGAGGGCTGAAGCTTTCTTT.

This chain links TRBV28 with TRBJ1-5, with D possibly matching TRBD1 (6 bases). V lost 6 bases to trimming and J lost 3 bases, with 12 bases between them. The CDR3 has 14 residues. The V gene's germline CDR1 is MDHEN and CDR2 SYDVKM. CDR3 sequence reads: CASRFDRNNQPQHF. CDR3 sequence (DNA): TGTGCCAGCAGATTTGACAGGAACAATCAGCCCCAGCATTTT.

This chain joins TRBV5-1 and TRBJ2-1, with 7 positions matching TRBD1. V shed 3 bases, J shed 9 bases, and the junction held 3 bases outside the gene matches. Germline V gives CDR1 SGHRS, CDR2 YFSETQ. The CDR3 totals 12 residues. The CDR3 loop reads CASSYYRGEQFF. CDR3 nucleotide sequence: TGCGCCAGCAGCTACTACAGGGGTGAGCAGTTCTTC.

CDR3 nucleotide sequence: TGTGCCAGCAGGTCGGACAGGGGGTATCAAGAGACCCAGTACTTC. It codes for CASRSDRGYQETQYF. The chain employs TRBV28 and TRBJ2-5, with 10 bases matching TRBD1. Per the germline V gene, CDR1 is MDHEN and CDR2 is SYDVKM. The trim removed 6 bases at V and 2 bases at J, leaving 6 bases unmatched. The CDR3 loop spans 15 amino acids.

This clone was picked up a small number of times. This chain links TRBV9 with TRBJ2-2, with 14 bases aligning to TRBD2. V shed 4 bases and J 6 bases; nucleotides not matched to a gene: 8. Germline values: CDR1 SGDLS, CDR2 YYNGEE. The CDR3 runs to 17 residues. This chain's CDR3 is CASSPPGTSGRAGELFF. The CDR3 DNA reads as TGTGCCAGCAGCCCCCCCGGGACTAGCGGGAGAGCCGGGGAGCTGTTTTTT.

This rearrangement joins TRBV9 to TRBJ2-2; TRBD1 matches 10 bases. J was trimmed by 4 bases and V by 4 bases; bases with no gene match: 7. CDR1 is SGDLS, CDR2 YYNGEE, per germline. The CDR3 has 16 residues. CDR3 region: CASSTGTGVGTGELFF. CDR3 sequence (DNA): TGTGCCAGCAGCACCGGGACAGGGGTGGGCACCGGGGAGCTGTTTTTT.